This T cell receptor beta chain was obtained from a study of read filtering for tumor transcriptome and immune sequencing. Across the whole study: Among patients, approximately 17 were male and more than 12 female, aged about 45 to 85 (mean approximately 64). Revised staging placed eight or nine patients in R-ISS I, about 17 in II, 6 or 7 in III. Study-wide points: Approximately 87% of IR-seq clonotypes had a single read, yet these held around 3.3% of reads. IR-seq and RNA-seq agreed better without single-read clonotypes.

CDR1 is MNHEY and CDR2 is SVGAGI in the germline V gene. The CDR3 length is 14 residues. The V end lost 9 bases, the J end lost 0 bases, and 14 bases lay between the germline ends. The library was built from around 380 ng RNA with molecular barcoded adaptors for alpha/delta and beta/gamma chains. TCRdb called the reads again in MiXCR, with one record for every CDR3 protein. The sample yields around 48,000 distinct CDR3 sequences, roughly a fifth seen once. This clonotype was counted between two and nine times. Its antigen is undetermined. Sequencing was carried out using a population of CD138-negative cells sorted from bone marrow. V is TRBV6-5 and J is TRBJ1-1, with D tentatively TRBD1 (5 bases). The TCR sequence derives from a donor older than 35 with multiple myeloma. In nucleotides, the CDR3 is TGTGCCAGACCCCCGGGGCCAATGAACACTGAAGCTTTCTTT. Protein sequence: CARPPGPMNTEAFF.